Each of the 10 T cell receptor beta chains below was sequenced from the same sample in a study of monozygotic twins with cystic fibrosis. Clones were read by immunoSEQ multiplex PCR, and TCRdb kept only the in-frame ones, dropping some. The sample includes about 14,000 clones, roughly 98% seen only once; the top ten take approximately 0.41%. The sequencing sample was made of blood. The receptors come from a girl aged 2-10 years with cystic fibrosis.

The chain has TRBV5-1 and TRBJ2-3, with D perhaps TRBD1 or TRBD2 (6 bases each). Germline lookup yields CDR1 SGHRS and CDR2 YFSETQ. Trimming cost V 2 bases and J 5 bases, with 18 bases left between them. The CDR3 totals 16 residues. Here the CDR3 reads CASSFLPTGGGDTQYF. In DNA form, the CDR3 reads TGCGCCAGCAGCTTCCTGCCGACCGGAGGGGGAGATACGCAGTATTTT.

The chain uses TRBV7-9 and TRBJ2-6, with D tentatively TRBD2 (6 bases). V lost 10 bases to trimming and J lost 0 bases, with 13 bases between them. CDR1 and CDR2 from the germline V gene are SEHNR and FQNEAQ (reference sequence). This CDR3 is built from 15 residues. In DNA form, the CDR3 reads TGTGCCACCTTAGCGGTGTTCTCTGGGGCCAACGTCCTGACTTTC. It translates to CATLAVFSGANVLTF.

The V call is TRBV29-1, the J call TRBJ1-1, with D maybe TRBD1 (5 bases). Germline values: CDR1 SQVTM, CDR2 ANQGSEA. V shed 2 bases and J shed 5 bases, with 9 bases lying between them. The length of the CDR3 is 12 residues. CDR3 in DNA: TGCAGCGTTGAACCGGGGGGGACTGAAGCTTTCTTT. This translates into CSVEPGGTEAFF.

The chain joins TRBV29-1 to TRBJ2-1; 9 bases are shared with TRBD2. This CDR3 has 13 residues. CDR1 SQVTM and CDR2 ANQGSEA come from the germline V gene. Trimming at V came to 6 bases and at J to 9 bases, leaving 9 bases not matched to a gene. CDR3 residues: CSVQRGALREQFF. The CDR3 DNA sequence: TGCAGCGTCCAGCGGGGGGCGTTACGTGAGCAGTTCTTC.

The chain couples TRBV2 to TRBJ2-1, with D maybe TRBD1 (5 bases). V shed 6 bases and J shed 1 base, with 13 bases lying between them. There are 15 residues in the CDR3. The germline CDR1 and CDR2 sequences are SNHLY and FYNNEI. The chain's CDR3 is CASRGALNSYNEQFF. For the CDR3, the DNA is TGTGCCAGCAGAGGGGCCCTCAATTCCTACAATGAGCAGTTCTTC.

J is TRBJ2-5 and V is TRBV5-8; weak D call: TRBD2 (5 bases). This CDR3 has 16 amino acids. Germline CDR1 reads SGHTS; CDR2 reads YDEGEE. V gave up 4 bases and J gave up 1 base, with 17 bases separating them. The CDR3 DNA follows: TGTGCCAGCAGCCCAGGAACCGGGGTCCCCCAAGAGACCCAGTACTTC. Amino acids: CASSPGTGVPQETQYF.

The V and J genes are TRBV2 and TRBJ1-5; D not certain. Per germline, CDR1 SNHLY and CDR2 FYNNEI. V was trimmed by 1 base and J by 5 bases, leaving 12 bases between them. This CDR3 has 15 residues. The CDR3 coding sequence is TGTGCCAGCAGTGAAGTTCAGTCGTTGGATCAGCCCCAGCATTTT. Translation: CASSEVQSLDQPQHF.

This clone was observed a single time. This rearrangement joins TRBV27 to TRBJ2-7; D is perhaps TRBD1 or TRBD2 (5 bases each). CDR1 is MNHEY and CDR2 is SMNVEV in the germline V gene (reference sequence). The CDR3 length is 13 residues. V gave up 3 bases and J gave up 6 bases, with 12 bases separating them. Written as DNA, the CDR3 is TGTGCCAGCAGTTTGCTGGGACCGGGCGAGCAGTACTTC. Its protein is CASSLLGPGEQYF.

This chain uses TRBV4-2 with TRBJ2-3; 8 bases match TRBD2. The junction had 18 bases not matched to a gene; V was cut back by 0 bases and J by 4 bases. CDR1 and CDR2 from the germline V gene are LGHNA and YNFKEQ. This CDR3 is 20 amino acids long. This CDR3 reads CASSQEVGHGRAGVADTQYF. DNA for the CDR3: TGTGCCAGCAGCCAAGAAGTGGGTCACGGGAGGGCCGGGGTGGCAGATACGCAGTATTTT.

The rearrangement links TRBV5-4 to TRBJ1-2, with 9 positions matching TRBD1. The CDR3 totals 14 residues. Germline V gene lookup returns CDR1 SGHNT and CDR2 YYREEE (reference sequence). Trimming took 4 bases from V and 5 from J; bases not matched to a gene: 6. The CDR3 here is CASSLRQGEYGYTF. As DNA, the CDR3 is TGTGCCAGCAGCCTCAGACAGGGGGAATATGGCTACACCTTC.